Below are 10 T cell receptor beta chains sequenced from a single sample in a study of blood T cell repertoires in COVID-19. Using immunoSEQ multiplex PCR, the repertoire was profiled, and TCRdb retains in-frame clones only, with some absent. The data hold over 250,000 clones, with roughly 92% observed a single time. The specimen sequenced was peripheral blood. All receptors derive from a woman in her thirties with COVID-19, enrolled during active disease.

The chain joins TRBV28 to TRBJ1-2, with D hard to call. Germline V gives CDR1 MDHEN, CDR2 SYDVKM. This CDR3 spans 13 amino acids. V was shortened by 5 bases and J by 3 bases, with 10 bases between the two germline ends. For the CDR3, the DNA is TGTGCCAGCAGTGAGGACGGGGACTATGGCTACACCTTC. Amino acid sequence: CASSEDGDYGYTF.

The chain carries TRBV6-6 and TRBJ1-3; perhaps TRBD1 as D (6 bases). The germline CDR1 and CDR2 sequences are MNHNY and SVGAGI (reference sequence). This CDR3 has 15 amino acids. The germline V and J ends were trimmed by 6 bases and 2 bases, with 14 bases remaining between them. The CDR3 DNA follows: TGTGCCAGCAGAACCGCCACAGGGACTGGAAACACCATATATTTT. Translating it yields CASRTATGTGNTIYF.

The chain couples TRBV10-3 to TRBJ2-5; 8 nucleotides agree with TRBD1. Germline V gene sequence: CDR1 ENHRY, CDR2 SYGVKD. CDR3 length: 14 amino acids. The J segment lost 1 base and the V segment lost 3 bases, leaving 1 base of the junction unmatched. The CDR3 nucleotides are TGTGCCATCAGTGAAGGGACAGGCCAAGAGACCCAGTACTTC. Protein sequence: CAISEGTGQETQYF.

This sequence joins TRBV2 and TRBJ1-1; D uncertain. The germline V gene has CDR1 SNHLY and CDR2 FYNNEI. CDR3 length: 11 residues. The CDR3 loop reads CAVLGDTEAFF. The CDR3 DNA sequence: TGTGCAGTTCTTGGAGATACTGAAGCTTTCTTT.

This clone was picked up a small number of times. Different DNA sequences within this sample yield the same CDR3. The rearrangement joins TRBV5-1 to TRBJ1-1; D unresolved. Germline V gene data show CDR1 as SGHRS and CDR2 as YFSETQ. V shed 0 bases and J shed 7 bases, with 7 bases lying between them. CDR3 length: 12 residues. The CDR3 spells CASSLDRGEAFF. Written as DNA, the CDR3 is TGCGCCAGCAGCTTGGACCGGGGTGAAGCTTTCTTT. Filled out from reference TRBV5-1 and TRBJ1-1, the complete variable domain reads KAGVTQTPRYLIKTRGQQVTLSCSPISGHRSVSWYQQTPGQGLQFLFEYFSETQRNKGNFPGRFSGRQFSNSRSEMNVSTLELGDSALYLCASSLDRGEAFFGQGTRLTVV.

The chain carries TRBV30 and TRBJ1-1; possible D gene TRBD1, 6 bases. Trimming took 0 bases from V and 3 from J, leaving 8 bases between them. Germline lookup yields CDR1 GTSNPN and CDR2 SVGIG (reference sequence). The CDR3 has 13 amino acids. The CDR3 DNA follows: TGTGCCTGGAGTGTAAACAGGGACACTGAAGCTTTCTTT. Translated: CAWSVNRDTEAFF.

The V gene is TRBV7-8, the J gene TRBJ1-1; no firm D call. CDR3 length equals 13 residues. Germline CDR1 is SGHVS and CDR2 is FQNEAQ. V lost 6 bases and J lost 0, with 8 bases in between. The chain's CDR3 is CASRTRMNTEAFF. CDR3 coding DNA: TGTGCCAGCAGGACACGTATGAACACTGAAGCTTTCTTT.

The V call is TRBV5-1, the J call TRBJ2-7, with D maybe TRBD1 (5 bases). Germline loops: CDR1 SGHRS, CDR2 YFSETQ. Trimming removed 0 bases from V and 5 bases from J, with 15 bases in between. This CDR3 spans 15 amino acids. In nucleotides, the CDR3 is TGCGCCAGCAGCTTGGTCGCAGGGTCGTTGCACGAGCAGTACTTC. Translated, it gives CASSLVAGSLHEQYF.

The rearrangement uses TRBV19 and TRBJ1-1, with no clear D. Germline V CDR1 and CDR2: LNHDA, SQIVND (reference sequence). V lost 3 bases and J lost 0, with 8 bases in between. The CDR3 extends over 14 amino acids. As DNA, the CDR3 is TGTGCCAGTAGTATTCCAGGTTTGAACACTGAAGCTTTCTTT. This codes for CASSIPGLNTEAFF.

The chain is built from TRBV19 and TRBJ2-6; a weak D match, TRBD1 (6 bases). This CDR3 comprises 15 residues. Trimming removed 6 bases at V and 4 bases at J, with 13 bases between. Per germline, CDR1 LNHDA and CDR2 SQIVND (reference sequence). CDR3 region: CASRRQVFGANVLTF. Here the CDR3 DNA reads TGTGCCAGTAGGCGACAGGTTTTCGGGGCCAACGTCCTGACTTTC.